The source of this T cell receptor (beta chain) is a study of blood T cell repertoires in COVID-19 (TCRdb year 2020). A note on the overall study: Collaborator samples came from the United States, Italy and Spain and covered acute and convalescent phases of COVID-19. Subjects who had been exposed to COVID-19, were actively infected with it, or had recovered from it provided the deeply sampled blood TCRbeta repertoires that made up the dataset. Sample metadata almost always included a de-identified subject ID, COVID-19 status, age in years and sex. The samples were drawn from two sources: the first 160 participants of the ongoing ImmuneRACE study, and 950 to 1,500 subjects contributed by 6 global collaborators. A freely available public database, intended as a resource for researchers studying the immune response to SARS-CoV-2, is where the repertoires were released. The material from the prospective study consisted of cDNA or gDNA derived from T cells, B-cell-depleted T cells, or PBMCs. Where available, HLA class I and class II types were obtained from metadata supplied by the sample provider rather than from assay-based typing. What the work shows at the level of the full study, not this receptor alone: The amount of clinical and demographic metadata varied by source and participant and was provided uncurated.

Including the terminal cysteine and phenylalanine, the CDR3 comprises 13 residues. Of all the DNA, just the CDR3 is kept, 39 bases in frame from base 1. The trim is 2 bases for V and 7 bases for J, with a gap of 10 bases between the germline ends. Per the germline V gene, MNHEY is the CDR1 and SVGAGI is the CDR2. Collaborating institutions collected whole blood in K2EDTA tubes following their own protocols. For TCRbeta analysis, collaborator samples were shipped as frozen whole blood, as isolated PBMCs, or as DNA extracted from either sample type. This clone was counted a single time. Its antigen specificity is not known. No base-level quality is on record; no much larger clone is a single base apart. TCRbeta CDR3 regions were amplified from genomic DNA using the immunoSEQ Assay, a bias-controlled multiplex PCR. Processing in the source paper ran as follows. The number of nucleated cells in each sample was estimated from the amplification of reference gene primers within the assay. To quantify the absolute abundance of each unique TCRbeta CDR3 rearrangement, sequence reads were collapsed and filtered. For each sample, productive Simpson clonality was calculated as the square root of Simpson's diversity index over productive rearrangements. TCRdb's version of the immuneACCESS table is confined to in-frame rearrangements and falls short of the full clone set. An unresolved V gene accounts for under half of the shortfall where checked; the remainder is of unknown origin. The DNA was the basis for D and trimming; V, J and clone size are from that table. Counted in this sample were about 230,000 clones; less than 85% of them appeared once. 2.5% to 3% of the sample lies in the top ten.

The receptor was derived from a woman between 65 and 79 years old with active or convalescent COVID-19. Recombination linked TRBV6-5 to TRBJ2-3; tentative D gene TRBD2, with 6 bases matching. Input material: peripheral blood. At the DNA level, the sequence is TGTGCCAGCAGTTACCCGGGGGAGAATACGCAGTATTTT. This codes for CASSYPGENTQYF.